Listed here is a single TCR beta chain. The antigen is undetermined. This CDR3 region has 14 residues. V dropped 8 bases and J dropped 0; count of bases not matched to a gene: 4. CDR1 MNHEY and CDR2 SVGAGI come from the germline V gene. The data were obtained in a study of T cell responses to AZD1222 COVID-19 vaccine. Across the whole study: Investigators merged groups given second doses at roughly 4 or roughly 12 weeks.

General observations from the study: Reportedly, nearly half the spike-specific TCRs target unmutated variant regions. Clonal diversity may have been underestimated, and the donors were mostly white British, with more females than males.

TCRdb keeps only in-frame clones here, not all; method: immunoSEQ multiplex PCR. The data contain around 130,000 clones, over 85% of them singletons. The clonotype was recovered from an adult in good health. The sample consisted of peripheral blood, taken on day 0 of AZD1222 vaccination. The chain employs TRBV6-5 and TRBJ1-3; 7 bases fit TRBD1. The DNA of the CDR3 is TGTGCCAGCGGGGGACAGATCTCTGGAAACACCATATATTTT. Translating it yields CASGGQISGNTIYF.